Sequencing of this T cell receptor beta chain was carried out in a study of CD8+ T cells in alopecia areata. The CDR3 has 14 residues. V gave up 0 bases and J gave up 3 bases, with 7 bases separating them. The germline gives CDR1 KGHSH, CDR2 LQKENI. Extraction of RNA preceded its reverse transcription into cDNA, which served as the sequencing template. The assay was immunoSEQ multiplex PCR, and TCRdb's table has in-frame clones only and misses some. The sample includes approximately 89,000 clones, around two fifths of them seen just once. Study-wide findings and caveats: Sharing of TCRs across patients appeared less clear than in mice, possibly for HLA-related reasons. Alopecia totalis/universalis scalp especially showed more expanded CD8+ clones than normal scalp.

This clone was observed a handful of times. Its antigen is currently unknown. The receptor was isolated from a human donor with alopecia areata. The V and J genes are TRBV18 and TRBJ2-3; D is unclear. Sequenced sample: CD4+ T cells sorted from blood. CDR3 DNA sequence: TGTGCCAGCTCACCACCTGCGGCGACAGATACGCAGTATTTT. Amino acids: CASSPPAATDTQYF.